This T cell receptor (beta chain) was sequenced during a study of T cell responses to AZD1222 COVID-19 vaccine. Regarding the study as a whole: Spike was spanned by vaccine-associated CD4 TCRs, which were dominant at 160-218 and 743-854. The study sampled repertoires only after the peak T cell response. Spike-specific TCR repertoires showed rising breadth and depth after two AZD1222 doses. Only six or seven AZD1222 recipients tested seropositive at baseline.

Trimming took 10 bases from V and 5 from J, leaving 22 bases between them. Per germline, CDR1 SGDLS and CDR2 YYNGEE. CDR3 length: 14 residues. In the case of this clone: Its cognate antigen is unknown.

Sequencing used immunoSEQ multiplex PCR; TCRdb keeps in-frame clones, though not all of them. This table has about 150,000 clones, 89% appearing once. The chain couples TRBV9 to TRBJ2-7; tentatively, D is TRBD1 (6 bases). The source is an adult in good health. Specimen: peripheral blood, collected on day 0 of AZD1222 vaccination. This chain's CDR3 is CAGISGRGFHEQYF. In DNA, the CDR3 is TGTGCCGGGATATCGGGTAGGGGGTTCCACGAGCAGTACTTC.